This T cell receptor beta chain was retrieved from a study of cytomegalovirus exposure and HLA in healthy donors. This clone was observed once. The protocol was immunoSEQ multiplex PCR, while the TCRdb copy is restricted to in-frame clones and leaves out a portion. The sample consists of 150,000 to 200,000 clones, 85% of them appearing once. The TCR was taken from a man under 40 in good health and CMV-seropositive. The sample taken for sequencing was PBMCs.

The CDR3 coding sequence is TGTGCCAGCAGCTTACTACTAGCGGGGGGGATCGCAGATACGCAGTATTTT. This gives the protein CASSLLLAGGIADTQYF. The chain carries TRBV7-2 and TRBJ2-3, with 13 nucleotides matching TRBD2. This CDR3 is built from 17 residues. CDR1 is SGHTA and CDR2 is FQGNSA in the germline V gene. Trimming cost V 2 bases and J 4 bases; bases outside gene matches: 6.